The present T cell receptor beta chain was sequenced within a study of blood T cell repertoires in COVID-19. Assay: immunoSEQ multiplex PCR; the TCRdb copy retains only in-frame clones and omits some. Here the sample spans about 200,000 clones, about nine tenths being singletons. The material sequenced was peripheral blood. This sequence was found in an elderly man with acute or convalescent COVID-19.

CDR3 sequence (DNA): TGTGCCAGCAGCACAGGGACCTCTGGAAACACCATATATTTT. It specifies CASSTGTSGNTIYF. The chain joins TRBV6-1 to TRBJ1-3; tentatively, D is TRBD1 (6 bases). The V and J ends lost 6 bases and 0 bases respectively, with 9 bases between them. This CDR3 has 14 amino acids. Germline V CDR1 and CDR2: MNHNS, SASEGT.